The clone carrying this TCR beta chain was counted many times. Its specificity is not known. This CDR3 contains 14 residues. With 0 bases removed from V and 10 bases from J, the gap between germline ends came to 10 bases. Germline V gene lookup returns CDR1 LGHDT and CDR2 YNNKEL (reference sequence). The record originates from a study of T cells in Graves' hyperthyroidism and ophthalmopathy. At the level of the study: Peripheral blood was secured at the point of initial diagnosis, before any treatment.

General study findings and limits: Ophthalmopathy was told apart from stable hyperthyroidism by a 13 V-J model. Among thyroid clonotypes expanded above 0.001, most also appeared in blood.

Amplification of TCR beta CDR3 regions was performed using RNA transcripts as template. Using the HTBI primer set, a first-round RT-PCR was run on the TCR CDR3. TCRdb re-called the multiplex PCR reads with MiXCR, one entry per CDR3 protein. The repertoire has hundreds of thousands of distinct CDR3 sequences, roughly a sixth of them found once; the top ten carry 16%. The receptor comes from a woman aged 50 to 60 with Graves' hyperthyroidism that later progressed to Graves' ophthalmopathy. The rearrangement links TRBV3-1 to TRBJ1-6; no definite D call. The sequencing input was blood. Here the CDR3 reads CASSQESRDSPLHF. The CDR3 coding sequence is TGTGCCAGCAGCCAAGAATCAAGAGACTCACCCCTCCACTTT.